This passage covers 17 T cell receptor beta chains from one sample sequenced in a study of T cells in women clearing cervical HPV infection. Repertoires were generated with immunoSEQ multiplex PCR, while TCRdb's copy carries only in-frame clones and drops some. The sample is made up of about 36,000 clones, and the top ten hold roughly 3.7% of it. The sequencing input was blood buffy coat. Every receptor here comes from a woman between 18 and 70 years old with a cervical HPV16 infection that either progressed to CIN3+ or cleared (not recorded which).

Remarks on this clone: The CDR3 is cut off 3 residues early in the read; its end comes from the germline J gene. J is TRBJ1-2 and V is TRBV20-1, with D unclear. Trimming pared 0 bases from V and 5 bases from J, leaving 16 bases between. The CDR3 sequence is 15 residues long. Germline V gene data show CDR1 as DFQATT and CDR2 as SNEGSKA (reference sequence). The covered CDR3 bases are TGCAGTGCTAGAGAAGTGGGAGGTCGGGGATATGGC. Its translation: CSAREVGGRGYG. The whole CDR3 reads CSAREVGGRGYGYTF.

With respect to this clone: The read halts 3 residues ahead of the CDR3 end, with the missing end drawn from the germline J gene. The J gene is TRBJ2-5, the V gene TRBV9; 12 bases line up with TRBD2. The CDR3 runs to 15 residues. The V gene's germline CDR1 is SGDLS and CDR2 YYNGEE. The V and J ends lost 4 bases and 0 bases, in that order; junction bases with no gene match: 1. Incomplete CDR3 DNA: TGTGCCAGCAGCCTAGCGGGGGGGTACCAAGAGACC. Residues: CASSLAGGYQET. The complete CDR3 reads CASSLAGGYQETQYF.

Concerning this clone: The junction shows a germline mismatch at one end, possibly a read error. The CDR3 goes on 3 residues after the read ends, and that part is filled in from the germline J gene. V is TRBV4-2 and J is TRBJ2-7, with 7 bases lining up with TRBD1. There are 14 residues in the CDR3. Germline CDR1 is LGHNA and CDR2 is YNFKEQ. CDR3 in amino acids: CASSQDGTAYEQYF. The part of the CDR3 DNA that was read is TGCGCCAGCAGCCAAGACGGGACAGCCTACGAG.

About this clone: The read halts 3 residues ahead of the CDR3 end, with the missing end drawn from the germline J gene. V is TRBV20-1 and J is TRBJ1-1; 7 nucleotides align to TRBD1. The CDR3 spans 12 residues. The germline CDR1 and CDR2 sequences are DFQATT and SNEGSKA (reference sequence). V shed 6 bases, J shed 1 base, and the junction held 2 bases outside the gene matches. The part of the CDR3 DNA that was read is TGCAGTGCGTGGGACAGGAACACTGAA. Encoded protein: CSAWDRNTE. The entire CDR3 protein is CSAWDRNTEAFF.

With regard to this clone: The missing CDR3 end, 3 residues past where the read stops, is filled in from the germline J gene. The V call is TRBV6-1, the J call TRBJ1-2, with D perhaps TRBD1 (5 bases). Germline CDR1 reads MNHNS; CDR2 reads SASEGT. The CDR3 contains 15 residues. V shed 2 bases and J shed 2 bases, with 12 bases lying between them. Here the CDR3 reads CASSEFDRENYGYTF. The DNA read from the CDR3 is TGTGCCAGCAGTGAATTTGACAGAGAGAACTATGGC.

Details on this clone: The DNA ends 3 residues before the CDR3 does, and the rest of the CDR3 is filled in from the germline J gene. J is TRBJ2-1 and V is TRBV29-1; 7 positions match TRBD1. The junction had 4 bases not matched to a gene; V was cut back by 4 bases and J by 4 bases. The CDR3 is made up of 13 amino acids. CDR1 and CDR2 (germline): SQVTM, ANQGSEA. The sequenced CDR3 bases are TGCAGCGTTGCCCAGGGGGAGTACAATGAG. Its protein is CSVAQGEYNE. The whole CDR3 region reads CSVAQGEYNEQFF.

The CDR3 bases that were read are TGTGCCAGCAGTTGGCTAGCGGGGGGCGGGACCGGGGAG. This encodes CASSWLAGGGTGE. The whole CDR3 protein reads CASSWLAGGGTGELFF. J is TRBJ2-2 and V is TRBV12-3 or TRBV12-4; 11 bases agree with TRBD2. The CDR3 end is not reached by the read, which stops 3 residues before it; the germline J gene fills it in. V lost 4 bases and J lost 5; bases outside the gene matches: 6. The CDR3 is made up of 16 amino acids.

Comments on this clone: The sequenced fragment ends 3 residues before the CDR3 boundary, so the rest is inferred from the germline J gene. The chain combines TRBV10-3 with TRBJ2-3; 7 nucleotides match TRBD2. CDR3 length: 15 residues. With 3 bases clipped from V and 2 bases from J, the junction kept 5 bases outside the gene matches. Germline loops: CDR1 ENHRY, CDR2 SYGVKD. CDR3 protein: CAISDGGGTTDTQYF. The DNA read from the CDR3 is TGTGCCATCAGTGATGGGGGGGGGACCACAGATACG.

Note on this clone: The CDR3 is cut off 3 residues early in the read; its end comes from the germline J gene. The chain joins TRBV5-4 to TRBJ2-3; 12 bases match TRBD2. With 4 bases clipped from V and 6 bases from J, the junction kept 9 bases outside the gene matches. Germline assignment: CDR1 SGHNT and CDR2 YYREEE (reference sequence). The CDR3 totals 16 residues. CDR3 bases read: TGTGCCAGCAGCGCAGCTAGCGGGGGGGGTGGGGATACG. This sequence encodes CASSAASGGGGDT. The CDR3 reads in full as CASSAASGGGGDTQYF.

As regards this clone: The read comes to an end 3 residues before the CDR3 does, leaving the germline J gene to fill in the end. The chain employs TRBV20-1 and TRBJ2-1; 9 bases align to TRBD2. The CDR3 sequence is 17 residues long. V lost 2 bases to trimming and J lost 0 bases; unmatched junction nucleotides: 8. The germline V gene has CDR1 DFQATT and CDR2 SNEGSKA (reference sequence). Partial CDR3 DNA: TGCAGTGCTAGACCCCTCGCGGGAGGGGGCTCCTACAATGAG. It specifies CSARPLAGGGSYNE. The CDR3 reads in full as CSARPLAGGGSYNEQFF.

CDR3 residues: CASLGTAGDEKLFF. The sequenced part of the CDR3 DNA is TGTGCCAGTCTGGGGACAGCCGGGGATGAAAAA. This chain uses TRBV28 with TRBJ1-4; TRBD1 matches at 7 bases. The sequence runs out 3 residues before the end of the CDR3; the remainder is reconstructed from the germline J gene. This CDR3 has 14 residues. Germline V gene data show CDR1 as MDHEN and CDR2 as SYDVKM. V lost 9 bases and J lost 6; bases outside the gene matches: 10.

A remark on this clone: The sequenced fragment ends 3 residues before the CDR3 boundary, so the rest is inferred from the germline J gene. The rearrangement joins TRBV7-2 to TRBJ2-4; the match to TRBD1 covers 7 bases. Germline V gives CDR1 SGHTA, CDR2 FQGNSA. This CDR3 is built from 12 residues. This CDR3 is CASSPQGYGQYF. The CDR3 bases that were read are TGTGCCAGCAGCCCACAGGGGTATGGT.

Concerning this clone itself: The CDR3 end falls 3 residues outside the read, so it is completed with the germline J gene. The rearrangement joins TRBV11-2 to TRBJ2-7; D gene unclear. Germline CDR1 reads SGHAT; CDR2 reads FQNNGV. This CDR3 is 13 amino acids long. V was cut by 1 base and J by 3 bases, with 7 bases left in between. The CDR3 protein is CASSLGPGYEQYF. The sequenced part of the CDR3 DNA is TGTGCCAGCAGCTTAGGTCCGGGCTACGAG. The full variable domain, its missing parts supplied by reference TRBV11-2 and TRBJ2-7, is EAGVAQSPRYKIIEKRQSVAFWCNPISGHATLYWYQQILGQGPKLLIQFQNNGVVDDSQLPKDRFSAERLKGVDSTLKIQPAKLEDSAVYLCASSLGPGYEQYFGPGTRLTVT.

About this clone itself: The read ends 3 residues before the CDR3 terminus; that terminus is restored from the germline J gene. The chain combines TRBV9 with TRBJ2-1; 9 bases are shared with TRBD2. In germline, CDR1 is SGDLS, CDR2 YYNGEE. CDR3 length equals 15 residues. With 3 bases clipped from V and 1 base from J, the junction kept 2 bases outside the gene matches. The chain's CDR3 is CASSASGKSYNEQFF. Partial CDR3 DNA: TGTGCCAGCAGCGCTAGCGGGAAATCCTACAATGAG.

About this clone itself: The read falls 3 residues short of the CDR3 end, and the missing part is taken from the germline J gene. The chain joins TRBV20-1 to TRBJ1-5; D is unclear. CDR1 is DFQATT and CDR2 is SNEGSKA in the germline V gene (reference sequence). V was cut by 3 bases and J by 5 bases, with 14 bases left in between. This CDR3 comprises 14 residues. CDR3 DNA, as far as it was read: TGCAGTGCTAGGAGCCACAGTATGGATCAGCCC. It translates to CSARSHSMDQP. The whole CDR3 region reads CSARSHSMDQPQHF.

For this clone: The read gets to within 3 residues of the CDR3 end, and the germline J gene fills in the rest. The chain carries TRBV18 and TRBJ1-6; D is unclear. Trimming stripped 3 bases from V and 0 bases from J, with 6 bases between. The CDR3 is 15 amino acids. Germline V CDR1 and CDR2: KGHSH, LQKENI. The CDR3 DNA, read in part, is TGTGCCAGCTCACCGGACTTCTCCTATAATTCACCC. The encoded protein is CASSPDFSYNSP. The CDR3 as a whole reads CASSPDFSYNSPLHF.

Points on this clone: The read finishes 3 residues shy of the CDR3 end, and the germline J gene is used to complete it. The chain uses TRBV28 and TRBJ2-1; 7 nucleotides align to TRBD2. V was pared by 6 bases and J by 0 bases, with 8 bases of the junction left unmatched. The CDR3 is 16 residues long. Germline V lookup: CDR1 MDHEN, CDR2 SYDVKM. Here the CDR3 reads CASRLGGSGSYNEQFF. The sequenced part of the CDR3 DNA is TGTGCCAGCAGACTGGGGGGGAGTGGCTCCTACAATGAG. The entire variable domain, with the rest obtained from reference TRBV28 and TRBJ2-1, is as follows: DVKVTQSSRYLVKRTGEKVFLECVQDMDHENMFWYRQDPGLGLRLIYFSYDVKMKEKGDIPEGYSVSREKKERFSLILESASTNQTSMYLCASRLGGSGSYNEQFFGPGTRLTVL.